The source of this TCR beta chain is a study of cytomegalovirus exposure and HLA in healthy donors. CDR1 is SGHRS, CDR2 YFSETQ, per germline. The V and J ends lost 4 bases and 4 bases respectively, with 19 bases between them. The length of the CDR3 is 16 residues. The PCR used 60 Vbeta and 13 Jbeta primers. Sequencing used immunoSEQ multiplex PCR; TCRdb keeps in-frame clones, though not all of them. The sample has more than 130,000 clones, more than 70% seen once. The sequence derives from a woman aged 45 to 65 in good health and CMV-seronegative. The chain joins TRBV5-1 to TRBJ2-3, with a tentative D call TRBD1 (6 bases). Sequencing was performed on PBMCs. The CDR3: CASSSNRVRLSDTQYF. The DNA for the CDR3 is TGCGCCAGCAGCAGCAACAGGGTACGTCTCTCAGATACGCAGTATTTT.